Ten or more counts support the clone carrying this T cell receptor (beta chain). Its target is unknown. These data are taken from a study of prognosis after radiotherapy for stage I lung cancer. The wider study: The patient group consisted of approximately 13 men and a handful of women whose ages spanned roughly 50 to 95, median approximately 70 years. The radiotherapy was SBRT split into 3 to 5 fractions, giving a biologically effective dose of at least 100 Gy. Study findings and constraints: Lower Shannon entropy values were found after stereotactic body radiation therapy in patients who developed distant metastases. Unique TCR clone counts dropped after stereotactic body radiation therapy, from a median of about 10,000 to 6,900.

With two-round multiplex PCR, TCR beta CDR3 sequences were amplified from genomic DNA. Every TRBV and TRBJ gene had its own specific primer in first-round PCR. TCRdb re-called the multiplex PCR reads through MiXCR, storing one row per CDR3 protein. The sample lists 20,000 or so distinct CDR3 sequences, about a quarter seen once, with about 20% in the top ten. There are 16 residues in the CDR3. Germline CDR1 LGHDT, CDR2 YNNKEL (reference sequence). V lost 1 base, J lost 7 bases, and 5 bases stayed unmatched. The gene calls are TRBV3-1 and TRBJ2-7; 15 positions match TRBD2. This TCR was recovered from a donor aged 50 or older with non-small cell lung cancer. Sequencing was performed on PBMCs, taken before or after stereotactic body radiation therapy (not recorded which). The DNA of the CDR3 is TGTGCCAGCAGCCAAGCCGGGACTAGCGGGAGGAGGGAGCAGTACTTC. Translating it yields CASSQAGTSGRREQYF.